The 16 T cell receptor beta chains listed next were all sequenced from one sample in a study of spatial heterogeneity in lung cancer. TCRdb recomputed calls from the 5' RACE reads with MiXCR, one row per CDR3 protein. The sample has about 10,000 distinct CDR3 sequences, 4.5% to 6.5% seen once. The sample's time point: sample taken at primary tumor resection. Whole RNA obtained from tumor, nontumor lung or frozen PBMC underwent sequencing without sorting. The material sequenced was PBMCs, taken at surgery. These TCRs come from a male donor with early-stage non-small cell lung cancer.

This clonotype was picked up many times. CDR3 nucleotide sequence: TGTGCCAGCAGCAGGACAGGGGGATCCTACGAGCAGTACTTC. Amino acid sequence: CASSRTGGSYEQYF. This rearrangement joins TRBV6-2 or TRBV6-3 to TRBJ2-7; 10 positions agree with TRBD1. V lost 6 bases, J lost 1 base, and 3 bases stayed unmatched. The germline V gene encodes CDR1 MNHEY and CDR2 SVGEGT. The CDR3 has 14 amino acids.

This clonotype was seen many times. The V and J genes are TRBV20-1 and TRBJ2-1, with 8 bases fitting TRBD2. CDR1 and CDR2 from the germline V gene are DFQATT and SNEGSKA (reference sequence). CDR3 length: 15 residues. Trimming at V came to 0 bases and at J to 10 bases, leaving 11 bases not matched to a gene. The CDR3 is CSARDSVAGLGEQFF. In DNA, the CDR3 is TGCAGTGCTAGAGATTCGGTAGCGGGACTAGGGGAGCAGTTCTTC.

This clonotype is medium-sized. The chain has TRBV7-8 and TRBJ1-1; 8 nucleotides align to TRBD1. J gave up 2 bases and V 2 bases, and 10 bases lay outside the gene matches. There are 17 residues in the CDR3. Germline V gene sequence: CDR1 SGHVS, CDR2 FQNEAQ. CDR3 residues: CASSLRTGRFSNTEAFF. Written as DNA, the CDR3 is TGTGCCAGCAGCTTACGGACAGGGCGGTTCTCAAACACTGAAGCTTTCTTT.

This clonotype was seen repeatedly, ten times or more. The rearrangement uses TRBV29-1 and TRBJ2-3, with TRBD1 matching over 8 bases. CDR1 and CDR2 from the germline V gene are SQVTM and ANQGSEA. After removal of 6 bases from V and 4 bases from J, the junction contained 9 bases not matched to a gene. The CDR3 loop spans 14 amino acids. CDR3 protein: CSVGQATLADTQYF. Here the CDR3 DNA reads TGCAGCGTGGGACAGGCTACCCTCGCAGATACGCAGTATTTT.

In regard to this clonotype: This may stem from a read error, because a much larger clone lies one nucleotide away. The J gene is TRBJ1-1, the V gene TRBV7-9, with 10 bases lining up with TRBD1. The V gene's germline CDR1 is SEHNR and CDR2 FQNEAQ (reference sequence). This CDR3 is 14 amino acids long. CDR3 protein: CVSSTRQGASEAFF. DNA for the CDR3: TGTGTCAGCAGCACCCGACAGGGGGCCTCTGAAGCTTTCTTT. The complete variable domain, with remaining parts taken from reference TRBV7-9 and TRBJ1-1, reads DTGVSQNPRHKITKRGQNVTFRCDPISEHNRLYWYRQTLGQGPEFLTYFQNEAQLEKSRLLSDRFSAERPKGSFSTLEIQRTEQGDSAMYLCVSSTRQGASEAFFGQGTRLTVV.

This clonotype showed up just a few times. The chain employs TRBV7-2 and TRBJ2-4; 10 positions match TRBD1. The CDR3 spans 16 residues. V was clipped by 5 bases and J by 0 bases; unmatched bases: 4. CDR1 SGHTA and CDR2 FQGNSA come from the germline V gene. The chain's CDR3 is CASSGDRGLAKNIQYF. The CDR3, as DNA: TGTGCCAGCAGCGGGGACAGGGGATTAGCCAAAAACATTCAGTACTTC. Supplemented by reference TRBV7-2 and TRBJ2-4, the full variable domain reads GAGVSQSPSNKVTEKGKDVELRCDPISGHTALYWYRQSLGQGLEFLIYFQGNSAPDKSGLPSDRFSAERTGGSVSTLTIQRTQQEDSAVYLCASSGDRGLAKNIQYFGAGTRLSVL.

This clonotype was seen at least ten times. The rearrangement uses TRBV5-1 and TRBJ2-2; D not certain. The germline V gene has CDR1 SGHRS and CDR2 YFSETQ. This CDR3 has 13 residues. V was pared by 3 bases and J by 0 bases, with 3 bases between. The CDR3 is CASSYSNTGELFF. CDR3 nucleotide sequence: TGCGCCAGCAGCTACTCGAACACCGGGGAGCTGTTTTTT.

This chain connects TRBV4-3 to TRBJ2-1; D is undetermined. The germline gives CDR1 LGHNA, CDR2 YSLEER. Trimming stripped 4 bases from V and 8 bases from J, with 12 bases between. The CDR3 contains 13 residues. The CDR3 nucleotides read TGCGCCAGCAGCCCTGACCGGTGGGATGAGCAGTTCTTC. It encodes CASSPDRWDEQFF.

This clonotype was recorded at least ten times. The chain recombines TRBV7-2 with TRBJ2-7; tentatively, D is TRBD2 (5 bases). Trimming took off 3 bases at V and 7 bases at J, with 10 bases between the two ends. CDR1 SGHTA and CDR2 FQGNSA come from the germline V gene. This CDR3 comprises 12 residues. The CDR3 spells CASSFSGGEQYF. The CDR3 DNA is TGTGCCAGCAGCTTCAGCGGTGGGGAGCAGTACTTC.

This clonotype was seen at least ten times. An end of the junction differs from the germline gene, which may be a read error. The chain joins TRBV28 to TRBJ2-7; D assignment may be TRBD1 or TRBD2 (5 bases each). The germline gives CDR1 MDHEN, CDR2 SYDVKM. The length of the CDR3 is 13 residues. CDR3 sequence (DNA): TGTGCCAGCAATTTATTCCAGGGACCCGAGCAGTACTTC. Protein sequence: CASNLFQGPEQYF.

By sample share, this clonotype is medium-sized. One end of the junction fails to match germline, which may point to a read error. The V and J genes are TRBV7-2 and TRBJ2-4; 9 nucleotides match TRBD2. The length of the CDR3 is 14 residues. CDR1 is SGHTA, CDR2 FQGNSA, per germline. This chain's CDR3 is CASSAGLAENIQYF. The CDR3 DNA sequence: TGTGCCAGCAGCGCGGGACTAGCCGAAAACATTCAGTACTTC.

This clonotype was seen ten or more times. The rearrangement links TRBV3-1 to TRBJ1-1; TRBD1 agrees at 9 bases. After removal of 6 bases from V and 3 bases from J, the junction contained 11 bases not matched to a gene. The CDR3 totals 16 residues. Germline loops: CDR1 LGHDT, CDR2 YNNKEL (reference sequence). The CDR3 DNA follows: TGTGCCAGCAGGTTACAGGGGGCGCGTAGGGACACTGAAGCTTTCTTT. This encodes CASRLQGARRDTEAFF.

Sample share makes this clonotype medium-sized. CDR3 coding DNA: TGTGCCAGCAACACAGTTCGGGGCAACTATGGCTACACCTTC. Amino acid sequence: CASNTVRGNYGYTF. This chain uses TRBV21-1 with TRBJ1-2; the table's D call, TRBD1, was not checked against the DNA. TRBV21-1 is classified as a pseudogene. The CDR3 is 14 residues long.

The V call is TRBV7-2, the J call TRBJ1-1; weak D call: TRBD1 (6 bases). Germline CDR1 and CDR2: SGHTA and FQGNSA. V lost 5 bases and J lost 2, with 15 bases in between. The CDR3 consists of 15 residues. In nucleotides, the CDR3 is TGTGCCAGCAGCGCACAGGGTGGGGGTAACACTGAAGCTTTCTTT. Protein sequence: CASSAQGGGNTEAFF.

This clonotype was observed a handful of times. The chain has TRBV21-1 and TRBJ2-7; the table's D call of TRBD1 was not tested on the DNA. TRBV21-1 is noted as a pseudogene. The CDR3 has 14 amino acids. CDR3 protein: CASSNRVSFYEQYF. In nucleotides, the CDR3 is TGTGCCAGCAGCAACCGGGTCAGTTTCTACGAGCAGTACTTC.

This clonotype qualifies as medium-sized. This chain's CDR3 is CSAHLTTDTQYF. The CDR3 nucleotides are TGCAGTGCTCACCTCACGACAGATACGCAGTATTTT. This chain connects TRBV20-1 to TRBJ2-3; no clear D. Deletions cut 5 bases from V and 3 bases from J, with 9 bases between. Germline V gene lookup returns CDR1 DFQATT and CDR2 SNEGSKA (reference sequence). The CDR3 length is 12 residues.